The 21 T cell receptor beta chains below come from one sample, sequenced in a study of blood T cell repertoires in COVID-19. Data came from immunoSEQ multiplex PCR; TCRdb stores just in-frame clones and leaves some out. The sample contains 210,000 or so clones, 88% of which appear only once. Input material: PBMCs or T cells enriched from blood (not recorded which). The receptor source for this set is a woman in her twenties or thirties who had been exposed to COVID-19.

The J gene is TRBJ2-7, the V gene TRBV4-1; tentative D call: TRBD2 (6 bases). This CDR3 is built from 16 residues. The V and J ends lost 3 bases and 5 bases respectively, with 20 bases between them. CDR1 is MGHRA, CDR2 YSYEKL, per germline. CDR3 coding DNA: TGCGCCAGCAGCCACCCTGTAACGGGAGAGTTAAACGAGCAGTACTTC. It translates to CASSHPVTGELNEQYF.

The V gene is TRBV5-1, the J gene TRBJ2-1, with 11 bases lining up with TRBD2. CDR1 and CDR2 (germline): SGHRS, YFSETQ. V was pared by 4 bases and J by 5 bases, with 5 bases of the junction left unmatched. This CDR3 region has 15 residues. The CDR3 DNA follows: TGCGCCAGCAGCCCGGGACTAGCGGCGCACAATGAGCAGTTCTTC. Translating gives CASSPGLAAHNEQFF.

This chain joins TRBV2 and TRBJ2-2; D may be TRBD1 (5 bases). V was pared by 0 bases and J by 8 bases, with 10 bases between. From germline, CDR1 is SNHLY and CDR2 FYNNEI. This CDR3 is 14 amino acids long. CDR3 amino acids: CASSEATGPGELFF. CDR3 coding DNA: TGTGCCAGCAGTGAAGCAACAGGTCCAGGGGAGCTGTTTTTT.

The CDR3 protein is CASRAGLAGVWNEQFF. The DNA for the CDR3 is TGTGCCAGCAGGGCGGGACTAGCGGGAGTCTGGAATGAGCAGTTCTTC. The rearrangement joins TRBV2 to TRBJ2-1, with TRBD2 matching over 14 bases. The V segment lost 6 bases and the J segment 7 bases; nucleotides outside the gene matches: 8. There are 16 residues in the CDR3. Germline-derived CDR1 and CDR2 are SNHLY and FYNNEI.

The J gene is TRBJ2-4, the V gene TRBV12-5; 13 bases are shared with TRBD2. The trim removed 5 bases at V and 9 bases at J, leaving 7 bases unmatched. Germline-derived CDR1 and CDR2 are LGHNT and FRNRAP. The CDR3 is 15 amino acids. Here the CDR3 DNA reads TGTGCTAGTGGTCCCTCGACTAGCGGGGGGTTCATTCAGTACTTC. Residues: CASGPSTSGGFIQYF.

DNA of the CDR3: TGTGCCAGCAGCGTAGCATCCGGCCTAGCGGGAGGGCCAGGCACAGATACGCAGTATTTT. Translated: CASSVASGLAGGPGTDTQYF. The chain combines TRBV9 with TRBJ2-3, with TRBD2 matching over 12 bases. CDR1 is SGDLS, CDR2 YYNGEE, per germline. The V gene end was trimmed by 0 bases and the J gene end by 1 base; junction bases not matched to a gene: 12. CDR3 length: 20 amino acids. The full variable domain, with the rest looked up from reference TRBV9 and TRBJ2-3, is DSGVTQTPKHLITATGQRVTLRCSPRSGDLSVYWYQQSLDQGLQFLIQYYNGEERAKGNILERFSAQQFPDLHSELNLSSLELGDSALYFCASSVASGLAGGPGTDTQYFGPGTRLTVL.

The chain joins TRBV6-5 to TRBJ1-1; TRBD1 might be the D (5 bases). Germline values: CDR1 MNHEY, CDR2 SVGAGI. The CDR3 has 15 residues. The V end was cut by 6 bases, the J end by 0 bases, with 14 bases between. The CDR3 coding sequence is TGTGCCAGCAGGCAGACAGCCCTTTTGAACACTGAAGCTTTCTTT. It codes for CASRQTALLNTEAFF.

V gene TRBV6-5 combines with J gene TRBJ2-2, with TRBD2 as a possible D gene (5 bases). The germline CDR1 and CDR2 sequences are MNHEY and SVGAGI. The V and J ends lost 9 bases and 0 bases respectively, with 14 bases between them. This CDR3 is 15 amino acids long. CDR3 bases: TGTGCCAGTAGACGGACGGGGTCGAACACCGGGGAGCTGTTTTTT. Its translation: CASRRTGSNTGELFF.

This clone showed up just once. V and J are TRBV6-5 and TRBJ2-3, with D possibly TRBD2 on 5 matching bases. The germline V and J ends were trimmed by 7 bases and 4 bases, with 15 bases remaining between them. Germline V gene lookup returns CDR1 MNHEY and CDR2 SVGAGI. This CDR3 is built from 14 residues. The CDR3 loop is CASNGVLGPDTQYF. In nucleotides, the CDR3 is TGTGCCAGCAACGGGGTTTTAGGGCCAGATACGCAGTATTTT.

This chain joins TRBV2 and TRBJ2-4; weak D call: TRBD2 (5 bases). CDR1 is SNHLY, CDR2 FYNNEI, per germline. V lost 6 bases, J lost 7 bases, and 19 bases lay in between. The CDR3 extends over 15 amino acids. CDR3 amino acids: CASSPPGLLENIQYF. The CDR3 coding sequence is TGTGCCAGCAGCCCCCCAGGACTGCTGGAGAACATTCAGTACTTC.

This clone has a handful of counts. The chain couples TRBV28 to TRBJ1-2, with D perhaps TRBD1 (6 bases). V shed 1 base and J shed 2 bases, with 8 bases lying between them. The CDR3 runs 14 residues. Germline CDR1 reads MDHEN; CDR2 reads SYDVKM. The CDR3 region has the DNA TGTGCCAGCAGTTTATCAGGGGAGAACTATGGCTACACCTTC. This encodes CASSLSGENYGYTF.

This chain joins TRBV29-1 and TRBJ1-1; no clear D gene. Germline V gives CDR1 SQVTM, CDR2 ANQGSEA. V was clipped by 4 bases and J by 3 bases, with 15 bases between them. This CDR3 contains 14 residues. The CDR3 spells CSVVPRGIHTEAFF. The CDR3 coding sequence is TGCAGCGTTGTACCTCGCGGGATACACACTGAAGCTTTCTTT.

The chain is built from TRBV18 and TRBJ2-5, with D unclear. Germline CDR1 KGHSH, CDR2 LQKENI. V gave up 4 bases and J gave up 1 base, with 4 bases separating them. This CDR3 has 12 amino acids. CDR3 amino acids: CASSLSQETQYF. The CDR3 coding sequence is TGTGCCAGCTCACTTAGCCAAGAGACCCAGTACTTC.

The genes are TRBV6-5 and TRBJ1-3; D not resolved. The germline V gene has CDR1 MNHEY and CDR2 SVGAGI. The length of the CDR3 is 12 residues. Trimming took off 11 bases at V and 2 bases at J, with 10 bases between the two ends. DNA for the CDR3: TGTGCCGCTAGCGACGCTGGAAACACCATATATTTT. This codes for CAASDAGNTIYF.

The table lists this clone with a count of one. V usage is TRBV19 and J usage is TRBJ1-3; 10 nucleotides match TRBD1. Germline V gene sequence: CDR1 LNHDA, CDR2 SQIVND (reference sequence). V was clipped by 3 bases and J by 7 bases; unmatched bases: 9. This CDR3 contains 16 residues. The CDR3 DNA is TGTGCCAGTAGTATTTTGGGACAGGGGATTGAGAACACCATATATTTT. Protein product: CASSILGQGIENTIYF.

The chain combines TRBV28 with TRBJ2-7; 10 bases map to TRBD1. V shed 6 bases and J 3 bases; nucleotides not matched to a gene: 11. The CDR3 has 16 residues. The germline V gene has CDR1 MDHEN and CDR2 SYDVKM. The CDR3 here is CASSETGTGVNYEQYF. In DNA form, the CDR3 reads TGTGCCAGCAGCGAAACCGGGACAGGGGTTAACTACGAGCAGTACTTC.

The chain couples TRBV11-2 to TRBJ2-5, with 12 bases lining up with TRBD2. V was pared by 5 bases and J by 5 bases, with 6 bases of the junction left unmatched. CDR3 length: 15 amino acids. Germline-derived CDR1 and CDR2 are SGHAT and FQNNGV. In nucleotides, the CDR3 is TGTGCCAGCAGCCTGACTAGCGGGAGCGGGGAGACCCAGTACTTC. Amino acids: CASSLTSGSGETQYF.

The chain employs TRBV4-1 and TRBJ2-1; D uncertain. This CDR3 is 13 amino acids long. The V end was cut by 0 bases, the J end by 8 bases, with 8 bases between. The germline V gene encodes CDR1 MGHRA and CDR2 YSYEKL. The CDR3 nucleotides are TGCGCCAGCAGCCAAGATGCGTGGTATGAGCAGTTCTTC. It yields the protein CASSQDAWYEQFF.

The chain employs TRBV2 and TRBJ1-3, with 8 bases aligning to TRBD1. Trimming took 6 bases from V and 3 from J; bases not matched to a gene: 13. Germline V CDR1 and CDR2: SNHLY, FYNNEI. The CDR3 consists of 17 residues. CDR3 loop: CASRSPQTGAGGNTIYF. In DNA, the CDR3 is TGTGCCAGCAGGAGCCCCCAGACAGGGGCAGGTGGAAACACCATATATTTT.

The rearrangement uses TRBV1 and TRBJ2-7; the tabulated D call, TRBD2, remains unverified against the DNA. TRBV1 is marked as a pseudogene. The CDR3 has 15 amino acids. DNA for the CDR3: TGCACCAGGGGACTAGCGGGAGGGCCCCCGTACGAGCAGTACTTC. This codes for CTRGLAGGPPYEQYF.

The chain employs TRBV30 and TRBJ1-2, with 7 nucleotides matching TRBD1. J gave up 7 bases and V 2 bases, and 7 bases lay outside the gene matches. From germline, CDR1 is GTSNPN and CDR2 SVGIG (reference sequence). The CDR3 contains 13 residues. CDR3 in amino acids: CAWSLPTGVGYTF. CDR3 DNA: TGTGCCTGGAGTCTTCCAACAGGGGTTGGCTACACCTTC.